One sample yielded the 25 T cell receptor beta chains listed below, sequenced in a study of shared clonotypes between healthy human individuals. Generated by immunoSEQ multiplex PCR, the TCRdb table keeps only in-frame clones and is missing some. The repertoire consists of around 530,000 clones, with around 77% occurring once and the leading ten covering approximately 12%. The sample was PBMCs. These receptors were collected from a middle-aged woman in good health. Some clones in this sample may be carry-over from other donors' samples.

Worth noting for this clone: A far larger clone is just one base off, so this is likely a read error. Distinct nucleotide sequences in the sample also encode this CDR3. For the CDR3, the DNA is TGTGCCAGCTCATCAAGACAGCAAGAAACCCAGTACTTC. This translates into CASSSRQQETQYF. This chain uses TRBV18 with TRBJ2-5; TRBD1 is a possible D gene (5 bases). This CDR3 comprises 13 residues. CDR1 and CDR2 from the germline V gene are KGHSH and LQKENI.

The rearrangement links TRBV11-3 to TRBJ1-1; D unclear. This CDR3 contains 12 residues. The germline V gene encodes CDR1 SGHNT and CDR2 YENEEA. Trimming pared 2 bases from V and 8 bases from J, leaving 9 bases between. The CDR3 sequence is CASSLREGEAFF. The CDR3 DNA sequence: TGTGCCAGCAGCTTACGAGAAGGAGAAGCTTTCTTT.

The chain links TRBV7-2 to TRBJ2-5; 9 bases fit TRBD1. The CDR3 totals 13 residues. J gave up 9 bases and V 5 bases, and 7 bases lay outside the gene matches. CDR1 SGHTA and CDR2 FQGNSA come from the germline V gene. DNA for the CDR3: TGTGCCAGCAGCCCCGGGACAGGGCGTCCCCAGTACTTC. Protein: CASSPGTGRPQYF.

The V call is TRBV5-1, the J call TRBJ1-4; D remains ambiguous. V was trimmed by 0 bases and J by 3 bases, leaving 9 bases between them. The CDR3 length is 15 residues. The germline CDR1 and CDR2 sequences are SGHRS and YFSETQ. CDR3 nucleotides: TGCGCCAGCAGCTTGGAAGGGAACGCTAATGAAAAACTGTTTTTT. Its protein is CASSLEGNANEKLFF.

The genes are TRBV5-1 and TRBJ1-4; 10 positions match TRBD1. This CDR3 comprises 15 residues. CDR1 and CDR2 from the germline V gene are SGHRS and YFSETQ. The J segment lost 8 bases and the V segment lost 0 bases, leaving 4 bases of the junction unmatched. The CDR3: CASSLEGTGAEKLFF. CDR3 sequence (DNA): TGCGCCAGCAGCTTGGAAGGGACAGGGGCCGAAAAACTGTTTTTT.

This clone was observed a single time. The rearrangement links TRBV15 to TRBJ2-2, with D uncertain. This CDR3 is built from 13 residues. The ends were cut back, 7 bases at V and 1 base at J, with 7 bases in the middle. Germline assignment: CDR1 LNHNV and CDR2 YYDKDF (reference sequence). CDR3 sequence reads: CATTEGNTGELFF. DNA for the CDR3: TGTGCCACCACTGAAGGGAACACCGGGGAGCTGTTTTTT.

Remarks on this clone: In the same sample, other DNA sequences code for this CDR3. J is TRBJ2-7 and V is TRBV9; D remains ambiguous. The CDR3 is 14 residues long. V was trimmed by 0 bases and J by 0 bases, leaving 7 bases between them. Germline-derived CDR1 and CDR2 are SGDLS and YYNGEE. CDR3: CASSVDPSSYEQYF. The CDR3 DNA is TGTGCCAGCAGCGTAGACCCGAGCTCCTACGAGCAGTACTTC.

This clone was observed a handful of times. The chain carries TRBV7-2 and TRBJ2-7, with D possibly being TRBD1 or TRBD2 (6 bases each). The CDR3 runs to 17 residues. Germline loops: CDR1 SGHTA, CDR2 FQGNSA. V lost 1 base and J 0 bases, leaving 16 bases between the germline ends. The CDR3 is CASSLGGGGSGSYEQYF. The CDR3 DNA reads TGTGCCAGCAGCTTAGGAGGGGGAGGTTCTGGCTCCTACGAGCAGTACTTC.

This clone showed up many times. The gene calls are TRBV7-8 and TRBJ2-1; a weak D match, TRBD2 (6 bases). The CDR3 covers 14 residues. V lost 7 bases and J lost 9, with 19 bases in between. Germline V lookup: CDR1 SGHVS, CDR2 FQNEAQ. CDR3 residues: CASTRGLAFGEQFF. In nucleotides, the CDR3 is TGTGCCAGCACCCGAGGGCTAGCGTTCGGTGAGCAGTTCTTC.

The V gene is TRBV19, the J gene TRBJ2-3; a possible D gene is TRBD2 (6 bases). CDR1 is LNHDA and CDR2 is SQIVND in the germline V gene (reference sequence). CDR3 length: 15 residues. Trimming removed 6 bases from V and 6 bases from J, with 19 bases in between. CDR3 bases: TGTGCCAGTAGGTGGACGGCGGCTAGCGTTGATACGCAGTATTTT. It codes for CASRWTAASVDTQYF.

V gene TRBV18 combines with J gene TRBJ2-3; D is uncertain. This CDR3 comprises 12 residues. V shed 4 bases and J shed 10 bases, with 12 bases lying between them. Germline V gene sequence: CDR1 KGHSH, CDR2 LQKENI. The CDR3 DNA reads as TGTGCCAGCTCACGGGCTATCAAGGCGCAGTATTTT. Translated: CASSRAIKAQYF.

Remarks on this clone: A far larger clone is one base from this, pointing to a likely read error. The same CDR3 also results from other DNA sequences found in this sample. The CDR3 DNA sequence: TGTGCCAGCAGTGACTCTAGCGGCTCCTACAATGAGCAGTTCTTC. Translated: CASSDSSGSYNEQFF. This chain links TRBV6-4 with TRBJ2-1, with D possibly being TRBD2 (6 bases). Looked up from germline, CDR1 is MRHNA and CDR2 is SNTAGT. There are 15 residues in the CDR3. V lost 0 bases and J lost 0, with 6 bases in between.

The J gene is TRBJ2-2, the V gene TRBV5-1; perhaps TRBD1 as D (6 bases). Germline lookup yields CDR1 SGHRS and CDR2 YFSETQ. The CDR3 has 16 amino acids. Trimming took 2 bases from V and 7 from J, leaving 18 bases between them. The CDR3 spells CASSFDPGAWIGELFF. CDR3 sequence (DNA): TGCGCCAGCAGCTTTGACCCAGGGGCTTGGATCGGGGAGCTGTTTTTT.

This chain uses TRBV7-6 with TRBJ2-5; D is possibly TRBD1 (6 bases). The germline gives CDR1 SGHVS, CDR2 FNYEAQ. Trimming took 5 bases from V and 3 from J, leaving 16 bases between them. This CDR3 spans 15 amino acids. The CDR3 DNA reads as TGTGCCAGCAGCGAAGTCAGGGGTGGCAAAGAGACCCAGTACTTC. Protein: CASSEVRGGKETQYF.

CDR3 sequence (DNA): TGTGCCAGCAGCGCCCAGTGGAGTAGCAATCAGCCCCAGCATTTT. This encodes CASSAQWSSNQPQHF. The chain joins TRBV28 to TRBJ1-5; D is uncertain. Trimming removed 6 bases from V and 0 bases from J, with 12 bases in between. The CDR3 consists of 15 residues. Germline assignment: CDR1 MDHEN and CDR2 SYDVKM.

The chain links TRBV30 to TRBJ2-6; the D call may be TRBD1 or TRBD2 (5 bases each). Germline assignment: CDR1 GTSNPN and CDR2 SVGIG (reference sequence). Between the trimmed V and J ends, which lost 8 bases and 0 bases, there was a span of 11 bases. The CDR3 extends over 14 amino acids. CDR3 region: CATPRGSGANVLTF. The CDR3 region has the DNA TGTGCCACACCGAGGGGCTCTGGGGCCAACGTCCTGACTTTC.

This chain links TRBV4-1 with TRBJ2-6; unclear D gene. CDR3 length: 14 amino acids. Trimming shortened V by 8 bases and J by 0 bases, and 8 bases separated the two germline ends. The V gene's germline CDR1 is MGHRA and CDR2 YSYEKL. CDR3 sequence: CASASFSGANVLTF. In DNA form, the CDR3 reads TGCGCCAGCGCCAGCTTCTCTGGGGCCAACGTCCTGACTTTC.

The gene calls are TRBV19 and TRBJ2-3; D not certain. CDR3 length: 16 amino acids. Per germline, CDR1 LNHDA and CDR2 SQIVND (reference sequence). V lost 9 bases and J lost 0, with 19 bases in between. The CDR3 DNA reads as TGTGCCAGCTCAGCAAGGTGGGCCTCGAGCACAGATACGCAGTATTTT. Protein product: CASSARWASSTDTQYF.

The chain combines TRBV5-4 with TRBJ1-2; D is uncertain. CDR3 length: 15 residues. The V end was cut by 0 bases, the J end by 0 bases, with 9 bases between. Germline V lookup: CDR1 SGHNT, CDR2 YYREEE (reference sequence). The CDR3 here is CASSLVAGANYGYTF. In DNA, the CDR3 is TGTGCCAGCAGCTTGGTCGCAGGCGCTAACTATGGCTACACCTTC.

The chain has TRBV11-1 and TRBJ2-5, with 10 bases that match TRBD2. V trimming: 3 bases; J trimming: 0 bases; junction bases outside the gene matches: 1. The CDR3 totals 15 residues. CDR1 and CDR2 (germline): SGHAT, FQDESV (reference sequence). The CDR3 protein is CASSLTSGHQETQYF. As DNA, the CDR3 is TGTGCCAGCAGCTTGACTAGCGGGCACCAAGAGACCCAGTACTTC.

Ten or more counts support this clone. J is TRBJ1-3 and V is TRBV28; the D is unclear. CDR3 size: 16 residues. Trimming cost V 8 bases and J 2 bases, with 19 bases left between them. CDR1 and CDR2 from the germline V gene are MDHEN and SYDVKM. CDR3 residues: CASHRPGGDTGNTIYF. As DNA, the CDR3 is TGTGCCAGCCACCGCCCAGGCGGAGACACTGGAAACACCATATATTTT.

The gene calls are TRBV15 and TRBJ1-4, with a weak D call TRBD1 (6 bases). The CDR3 consists of 15 residues. The V gene's germline CDR1 is LNHNV and CDR2 YYDKDF (reference sequence). Between the trimmed V and J ends, which lost 0 bases and 7 bases, there was a span of 12 bases. The CDR3 nucleotides are TGTGCCACCAGCAGAGACTACCAGGGGAGTGAAAAACTGTTTTTT. Amino acids: CATSRDYQGSEKLFF.

CDR3 coding DNA: TGCGCCAGCAGCCAGACTAGCGGGGGCGGTGCCTACGAGCAGTACTTC. Translating it yields CASSQTSGGGAYEQYF. This rearrangement joins TRBV4-1 to TRBJ2-7; 12 bases fit TRBD2. Losses at the gene ends were 3 bases for V and 2 bases for J; bases not matched to a gene: 5. There are 16 residues in the CDR3. Germline values: CDR1 MGHRA, CDR2 YSYEKL.

The chain recombines TRBV27 with TRBJ2-1; D is unclear. Germline V gene data show CDR1 as MNHEY and CDR2 as SMNVEV (reference sequence). The CDR3 contains 13 residues. V lost 3 bases to trimming and J lost 8 bases, with 11 bases between them. Here the CDR3 reads CASSLAPRHEQFF. The DNA for the CDR3 is TGTGCCAGCAGTTTGGCCCCGAGACATGAGCAGTTCTTC.

The rearrangement uses TRBV7-3 and TRBJ2-7; possibly TRBD1 for D (7 bases). The CDR3 consists of 13 residues. Between the trimmed V and J ends, which lost 5 bases and 6 bases, there was a span of 14 bases. CDR1 is SGHTA, CDR2 FQGTGA, per germline. In DNA, the CDR3 is TGTGCCAGCAGCGGAGGGGGCAGGGGCGAGCAGTACTTC. Translated, it gives CASSGGGRGEQYF.